The clone carrying this T cell receptor beta chain was observed at least ten times. Time point reported: newly diagnosed GD, antithyroid drugs for less than 3 months. Construction of the TCR library relied on RNA isolated from PBMCs. The data stem from a study of regulatory T cells in long-lasting Graves disease. For TCR beta, libraries came from iRepertoire HTBI primers and Arm-PCR of CDR3 regions. In TCRdb, the multiplex PCR reads were re-called with MiXCR into one record per CDR3 protein. The sample gives a few hundred thousand distinct CDR3 sequences, 15% to 20% of which show up once; 14% is in the top ten. This sample also belongs to another study, concerning T cells in Graves' hyperthyroidism and ophthalmopathy. From that second work: HTBI primers were employed in a first-round RT-PCR of the TCR CDR3.

The sample here was peripheral blood mononuclear cells (PBMCs), taken at new diagnosis, from a patient treated with antithyroid drugs. The sequence was collected from a woman aged 25 to 39 with Graves disease.

CDR3 sequence reads: CATSSQGGGAQPQHF. In nucleotides, the CDR3 is TGTGCCACCAGCAGTCAAGGAGGAGGGGCTCAGCCCCAGCATTTT. The chain has TRBV15 and TRBJ1-5, with D possibly being TRBD1 (5 bases). Trimming took off 3 bases at V and 6 bases at J, with 15 bases between the two ends. The CDR3 length is 15 residues. CDR1 is LNHNV, CDR2 YYDKDF, per germline (reference sequence).